Listed below are T cell receptor beta chains from one sample, sequenced in a study of blood T cell repertoires in COVID-19. Repertoires were generated with immunoSEQ multiplex PCR, while TCRdb's copy carries only in-frame clones and drops some. The sample has 250,000 or so clones; around 90% are singletons. What was sequenced was peripheral blood. The receptors here all came from a man in his thirties or forties with COVID-19, enrolled during active disease. Each CDR3 is given with its conserved first and last residue. D genes are given only for firm matches. Part of the rows lack a size; the others show once, few, many or a class for expanded clones.

D gene: .; V gene: TRBV25-1; J gene: TRBJ2-7; clone size: once; CDR3 protein: CASSDFKSEQYF; CDR3 DNA: TGTGCCAGCAGTGATTTTAAATCCGAGCAGTACTTC
D gene: TRBD1; V gene: TRBV5-6; J gene: TRBJ1-2; clone size: .; CDR3 protein: CASNTRDRDPHGYTF; CDR3 DNA: TGTGCCAGCAATACCCGGGACAGGGACCCTCATGGCTACACCTTC
D gene: TRBD1; V gene: TRBV3-1/TRBV3-2; J gene: TRBJ1-5; clone size: .; CDR3 protein: CASSGTGGSQPQHF; CDR3 DNA: TGTGCCAGCAGCGGGACAGGGGGTAGTCAGCCCCAGCATTTT
D gene: TRBD2; V gene: TRBV3-1/TRBV3-2; J gene: TRBJ2-2; clone size: .; CDR3 protein: CASSQTAGGPPGELFF; CDR3 DNA: TGTGCCAGCAGCCAAACAGCGGGGGGGCCTCCCGGGGAGCTGTTTTTT
D gene: .; V gene: TRBV30; J gene: TRBJ2-7; clone size: .; CDR3 protein: CAWSWAGADYEQYF; CDR3 DNA: TGTGCCTGGAGTTGGGCGGGGGCCGACTACGAGCAGTACTTC
D gene: .; V gene: TRBV6-1; J gene: TRBJ1-4; clone size: .; CDR3 protein: CASSEPGATNEKLFF; CDR3 DNA: TGTGCCAGCAGTGAGCCGGGGGCAACTAATGAAAAACTGTTTTTT
D gene: .; V gene: TRBV19; J gene: TRBJ1-1; clone size: .; CDR3 protein: CASSPLGDTEAFF; CDR3 DNA: TGTGCCAGTAGCCCCCTGGGAGACACTGAAGCTTTCTTT
D gene: TRBD1; V gene: TRBV19; J gene: TRBJ1-5; clone size: .; CDR3 protein: CASSETQGVSNQPQHF; CDR3 DNA: TGTGCCAGTAGTGAAACACAGGGGGTCAGCAATCAGCCCCAGCATTTT
D gene: .; V gene: TRBV9; J gene: TRBJ2-7; clone size: .; CDR3 protein: CASSVAAGKGYEQYF; CDR3 DNA: TGTGCCAGCAGCGTAGCTGCAGGGAAGGGGTACGAGCAGTACTTC
D gene: .; V gene: TRBV6-5; J gene: TRBJ2-5; clone size: once; CDR3 protein: CASSISGTMETQYF; CDR3 DNA: TGTGCCAGCAGCATCAGCGGCACAATGGAGACCCAGTACTTC
D gene: .; V gene: TRBV9; J gene: TRBJ2-2; clone size: .; CDR3 protein: CASSAPWATGELFF; CDR3 DNA: TGTGCCAGCAGCGCCCCCTGGGCGACCGGGGAGCTGTTTTTT
D gene: .; V gene: TRBV4-1; J gene: TRBJ1-3; clone size: .; CDR3 protein: CASSPDTGSGNTIYF; CDR3 DNA: TGCGCCAGCAGCCCCGACACAGGGTCTGGAAACACCATATATTTT
D gene: TRBD2; V gene: TRBV4-1; J gene: TRBJ2-5; clone size: .; CDR3 protein: CASSQDLGLAGGQETQYF; CDR3 DNA: TGCGCCAGCAGCCAAGACTTGGGACTAGCGGGGGGTCAAGAGACCCAGTACTTC
D gene: TRBD1; V gene: TRBV29-1; J gene: TRBJ2-2; clone size: .; CDR3 protein: CSADATGSGELFF; CDR3 DNA: TGCAGCGCAGACGCGACAGGGTCCGGGGAGCTGTTTTTT
D gene: .; V gene: TRBV27; J gene: TRBJ2-7; clone size: .; CDR3 protein: CASSLGPDIYEQYF; CDR3 DNA: TGTGCCAGCAGTTTGGGGCCTGACATCTACGAGCAGTACTTC
D gene: TRBD1; V gene: TRBV19; J gene: TRBJ1-1; clone size: .; CDR3 protein: CASSLRDRDLLTEAFF; CDR3 DNA: TGTGCCAGTAGTCTTCGGGACAGGGACTTACTTACTGAAGCTTTCTTT
D gene: .; V gene: TRBV5-4; J gene: TRBJ1-1; clone size: .; CDR3 protein: CASSLAGRWEAFF; CDR3 DNA: TGTGCCAGCAGCTTGGCAGGAAGATGGGAAGCTTTCTTT
D gene: .; V gene: TRBV10-2; J gene: TRBJ2-7; clone size: .; CDR3 protein: CASEQGPYEQYF; CDR3 DNA: TGCGCCAGCGAACAGGGCCCCTACGAGCAGTACTTC
D gene: .; V gene: TRBV9; J gene: TRBJ1-5; clone size: .; CDR3 protein: CASSASGNSNQPQHF; CDR3 DNA: TGTGCCAGCAGCGCCTCCGGGAACAGCAATCAGCCCCAGCATTTT